A selection of T cell receptor beta chains follows, all from one sample in a study of cytomegalovirus exposure and HLA in healthy donors. Assay used: immunoSEQ multiplex PCR; TCRdb lists only in-frame clones, some missing. The table lists a few hundred thousand clones, around four fifths of them singletons, with roughly 2% in the top ten. The sample consisted of PBMCs. Source of these receptors: a woman in her 40s in good health and CMV-seropositive. CDR3s include the opening cysteine and the closing phenylalanine or tryptophan. A D gene is named only where the DNA matches it firmly. Some rows mark clone size as missing; the rest say once, few, many or name a class of expanded clone.

V,size,length,D,J,DNA,CDR3
TRBV2,-,14,-,TRBJ2-7,TGTGCCAGTCTATTAGCAGCCGGCGCGGGGGAGCAGTACTTC,CASLLAAGAGEQYF
TRBV2,-,12,TRBD1,TRBJ2-7,TGTGCCAGCAGTGAGTGGGCGGGGACAGGGGGCTTC,CASSEWAGTGGF
TRBV7-6,-,17,TRBD2,TRBJ2-2,TGTGCCAGCAGTTACACCGGGACTAGCGGGAACACCGGGGAGCTGTTTTTT,CASSYTGTSGNTGELFF
TRBV27,-,15,TRBD2,TRBJ2-1,TGTGCCAGCGGGTTCCACTTACTAGCGGGAGTTGAGCAGTTCTTC,CASGFHLLAGVEQFF
TRBV28,-,17,TRBD1,TRBJ2-7,TGTGCCAGCACCCAACCCGTGAGGACAGGGGCGCCCTACGAGCAGTACTTC,CASTQPVRTGAPYEQYF
TRBV6-1,-,14,TRBD1,TRBJ2-4,TGTGCCAGCAGTCCGCTTGACAGGGAAAACATTCAGTACTTC,CASSPLDRENIQYF
TRBV6-5,-,15,-,TRBJ2-7,TGTGCCAGCAGTTACTCCGACAGATACTCCTACGAGCAGTACTTC,CASSYSDRYSYEQYF
TRBV19,-,15,TRBD1,TRBJ1-2,TGTGCCAGTAGTATCCAGAACACAGGGGGGTATGGCTACACCTTC,CASSIQNTGGYGYTF
TRBV21-1,-,20,-,TRBJ2-1,TGTGCCAGCAGCTGCCCCTACGGACTAGCGGGAGTCCCCCCACACAATGAGCAGTTCTTC,CASSCPYGLAGVPPHNEQFF
TRBV4-3,-,17,TRBD1,TRBJ2-1,TGCGCCAGCAGCCAAGGTGTTCGGGACAGGGGTTACAATGAGCAGTTCTTC,CASSQGVRDRGYNEQFF
TRBV9,-,14,TRBD1,TRBJ1-6,TGTGCCAGCAATCGACAGGGGGAAGGTTCACCCCTCCACTTT,CASNRQGEGSPLHF
TRBV15,-,16,TRBD1,TRBJ2-3,TGTGCCACCAGCGCCCAGGACAGGGGAAAAGGAGATACGCAGTATTTT,CATSAQDRGKGDTQYF
TRBV7-9,-,15,TRBD1,TRBJ2-7,TGTGCCAGCACCTCGGGACAGGGGGCCTCCTACGAGCAGTACTTC,CASTSGQGASYEQYF
TRBV10-3,few,16,-,TRBJ2-2,TGTGCCATCAGTGCCCTCAAGGGAAGAGGGACCGGGGAGCTGTTTTTT,CAISALKGRGTGELFF
TRBV6-5,-,15,TRBD1,TRBJ2-2,TGTGCCAGCAGAAGACAGGGGGAAGGTTCCGGGGAGCTGTTTTTT,CASRRQGEGSGELFF
TRBV5-1,-,13,-,TRBJ1-2,TGCGCCAGCAGCTTGGGAGGGTCGGATGGCTACACCTTC,CASSLGGSDGYTF
TRBV27,once,13,-,TRBJ2-1,TGTGCCAGCAGTTTCGGAGTTAGCAATGAGCAGTTCTTC,CASSFGVSNEQFF
TRBV7-2,-,15,TRBD2,TRBJ2-1,TGTGCCAGCACCTTAGCGGGAGGTAGCCGCAATGAGCAGTTCTTC,CASTLAGGSRNEQFF
TRBV5-1,-,13,-,TRBJ2-5,TGCGCCAGCAGCTTGGGATCGGGGGAGACCCAGTACTTC,CASSLGSGETQYF
TRBV5-1,-,15,TRBD1,TRBJ2-7,TGCGCCAGCAGCCCCGGAGGGACAGGGCCCTACGAGCAGTACTTC,CASSPGGTGPYEQYF
TRBV7-2,once,13,TRBD1,TRBJ1-2,TGTGCCAGCAGCCAAGACAGGGCCTATGGCTACACCTTC,CASSQDRAYGYTF
TRBV30,-,15,TRBD1,TRBJ2-3,TGTGCCTGGAGTAGGGACAGGGGATTGACAGATACGCAGTATTTT,CAWSRDRGLTDTQYF
TRBV6-1,-,14,-,TRBJ1-3,TGTGCCAGCAGTGGGAAGACAGACCTAAACACCATATATTTT,CASSGKTDLNTIYF
TRBV9,-,15,-,TRBJ2-2,TGTGCCAGCAGGATAGGGGAAGGTAGCACCGGGGAGCTGTTTTTT,CASRIGEGSTGELFF
TRBV7-9,few,13,-,TRBJ2-6,TGTGCCAGCAGCGCGGGTGGGGCCAACGTCCTGACTTTC,CASSAGGANVLTF
TRBV30,-,14,-,TRBJ2-1,TGTGCCTGGAGTGGACTAAGCGGGCTAAATGAGCAGTTCTTC,CAWSGLSGLNEQFF
TRBV9,-,15,-,TRBJ2-3,TGTGCCAGCAGCGTAGAGGTGGGAGTCACAGATACGCAGTATTTT,CASSVEVGVTDTQYF
TRBV5-1,-,15,-,TRBJ1-4,TGCGCCAGCAGCCCAGGGGCTTCAACTAATGAAAAACTGTTTTTT,CASSPGASTNEKLFF
TRBV27,-,12,-,TRBJ1-2,TGTGCCAGCAGTTCCTCAGGGATTGGCTACACCTTC,CASSSSGIGYTF